These 22 T cell receptor beta chains originate from one sample sequenced in a study of radiotherapy plus CTLA-4 blockade in lung cancer. Clones were sequenced by immunoSEQ multiplex PCR, and TCRdb holds only the in-frame ones, with some missing. The sample yields more than 40,000 clones, approximately 76% seen once. The sample in question was peripheral blood, obtained from a patient treated with radiotherapy plus ipilimumab. These receptors originate from a human donor with non-small cell lung cancer who had stable disease on radiotherapy plus ipilimumab.

The J gene is TRBJ1-4, the V gene TRBV4-2; 9 positions agree with TRBD1. This CDR3 spans 16 amino acids. Germline CDR1 LGHNA, CDR2 YNFKEQ. V shed 3 bases, J shed 7 bases, and the junction held 9 bases outside the gene matches. The CDR3 sequence is CASSQLGTGRIEKLFF. In DNA, the CDR3 is TGTGCCAGCAGCCAGCTAGGGACAGGGAGGATTGAAAAACTGTTTTTT.

The DNA for the CDR3 is TGTGCCAGCAGCGGGGCGAGGACTGAAGCTTTCTTT. Its protein is CASSGARTEAFF. The chain joins TRBV5-4 to TRBJ1-1, with a tentative D call TRBD1 (5 bases). CDR1 is SGHNT, CDR2 YYREEE, per germline (reference sequence). The CDR3 extends over 12 amino acids. Trimming removed 4 bases from V and 5 bases from J, with 9 bases in between.

This clone was found a few times. The chain joins TRBV6-1 to TRBJ1-2, with TRBD1 identical over 8 bases. The CDR3 has 16 residues. The V segment lost 3 bases and the J segment 8 bases; nucleotides outside the gene matches: 14. Per germline, CDR1 MNHNS and CDR2 SASEGT. CDR3 residues: CASSEGEGQGWKGYTF. The DNA of the CDR3 is TGTGCCAGCAGTGAGGGAGAAGGACAGGGATGGAAGGGCTACACCTTC.

This clone was picked up a small number of times. The chain carries TRBV19 and TRBJ1-1; D unresolved. Deletions cut 3 bases from V and 3 bases from J, with 5 bases between. Germline V gives CDR1 LNHDA, CDR2 SQIVND (reference sequence). This CDR3 is 12 amino acids long. As DNA, the CDR3 is TGTGCCAGTAGTATCAGACACACTGAAGCTTTCTTT. Protein: CASSIRHTEAFF.

The rearrangement joins TRBV5-4 to TRBJ2-1, with no clear D. In germline, CDR1 is SGHNT, CDR2 YYREEE (reference sequence). The CDR3 length is 13 residues. Trimming stripped 7 bases from V and 5 bases from J, with 13 bases between. CDR3 sequence: CASLRRRDNEQFF. CDR3 DNA sequence: TGTGCCAGCTTACGTCGTCGGGACAATGAGCAGTTCTTC. The entire variable domain, with the rest obtained from reference TRBV5-4 and TRBJ2-1, is as follows: ETGVTQSPTHLIKTRGQQVTLRCSSQSGHNTVSWYQQALGQGPQFIFQYYREEENGRGNFPPRFSGLQFPNYSSELNVNALELDDSALYLCASLRRRDNEQFFGPGTRLTVL.

This chain links TRBV5-4 with TRBJ2-2, with 9 positions matching TRBD1. The V gene end was trimmed by 5 bases and the J gene end by 8 bases; junction bases not matched to a gene: 10. CDR3 length equals 15 residues. The germline CDR1 and CDR2 sequences are SGHNT and YYREEE (reference sequence). This CDR3 is CASSPRQGVGGELFF. DNA for the CDR3: TGTGCCAGCAGTCCCCGACAGGGGGTAGGAGGGGAGCTGTTTTTT.

The J gene is TRBJ1-3, the V gene TRBV6-5, with 8 bases lining up with TRBD1. The CDR3 has 14 amino acids. The germline CDR1 and CDR2 sequences are MNHEY and SVGAGI. Trimming at V came to 6 bases and at J to 2 bases, leaving 3 bases not matched to a gene. CDR3 bases: TGTGCCAGCAGAAAGACAGGGGCTGGAAACACCATATATTTT. This translates into CASRKTGAGNTIYF.

This chain links TRBV2 with TRBJ1-1; a weak D match, TRBD1 (6 bases). Trimming removed 2 bases at V and 4 bases at J, with 14 bases between. This CDR3 has 15 amino acids. CDR1 and CDR2 (germline): SNHLY, FYNNEI. As DNA, the CDR3 is TGTGCCAGCAGTGAAAGGTCAGGGGTCGCCACTGAAGCTTTCTTT. It translates to CASSERSGVATEAFF.

This clone was seen a handful of times. The V call is TRBV10-1, the J call TRBJ1-4; D call uncertain. The V gene lost 3 bases and the J gene lost 12 bases, with 17 bases spanning the gap. CDR1 is WNHNN and CDR2 is SYGVQD in the germline V gene (reference sequence). The CDR3 sequence is 14 residues long. The CDR3 DNA is TGCGCCAGCAGTGAAGGAAGCGACCCCGACCAACTGTTTTTT. This encodes CASSEGSDPDQLFF.

J is TRBJ1-2 and V is TRBV5-5, with a tentative D call TRBD1 (6 bases). V gave up 1 base and J gave up 4 bases, with 20 bases separating them. Germline values: CDR1 SGHKS, CDR2 YYEKEE (reference sequence). This CDR3 is 17 amino acids long. CDR3 residues: CASSLFASGEGVYGYTF. The CDR3, as DNA: TGTGCCAGCAGCTTGTTCGCATCAGGGGAAGGTGTCTATGGCTACACCTTC.

J is TRBJ1-1 and V is TRBV5-6; D not resolved. The CDR3 contains 13 residues. The V gene's germline CDR1 is SGHDT and CDR2 YYEEEE. V gave up 4 bases and J gave up 10 bases, with 17 bases separating them. CDR3 amino acids: CASSDLIGRAAFF. In DNA, the CDR3 is TGTGCCAGCAGCGATCTTATTGGACGGGCAGCTTTCTTT. The whole variable domain, remainder taken from reference TRBV5-6 and TRBJ1-1, is DAGVTQSPTHLIKTRGQQVTLRCSPKSGHDTVSWYQQALGQGPQFIFQYYEEEERQRGNFPDRFSGHQFPNYSSELNVNALLLGDSALYLCASSDLIGRAAFFGQGTRLTVV.

V gene TRBV5-4 combines with J gene TRBJ2-1; 12 bases agree with TRBD2. CDR1 and CDR2 from the germline V gene are SGHNT and YYREEE (reference sequence). This CDR3 contains 18 residues. J gave up 1 base and V 4 bases, and 9 bases lay outside the gene matches. The CDR3 region is CASSAGQTSGGSYNEQFF. The CDR3 DNA sequence: TGTGCCAGCAGCGCTGGTCAGACTAGCGGGGGATCCTACAATGAGCAGTTCTTC. Full variable domain (remainder filled in from reference TRBV5-4 and TRBJ2-1): ETGVTQSPTHLIKTRGQQVTLRCSSQSGHNTVSWYQQALGQGPQFIFQYYREEENGRGNFPPRFSGLQFPNYSSELNVNALELDDSALYLCASSAGQTSGGSYNEQFFGPGTRLTVL.

This clone was seen a single time. The chain carries TRBV7-8 and TRBJ1-1; possibly TRBD1 for D (6 bases). Germline assignment: CDR1 SGHVS and CDR2 FQNEAQ. Trimming removed 2 bases at V and 6 bases at J, with 10 bases between. The CDR3 totals 13 residues. The CDR3: CASSLQGKAEAFF. The CDR3 nucleotides are TGTGCCAGCAGCTTACAGGGGAAGGCTGAAGCTTTCTTT. Variable domain in full (rest from reference TRBV7-8 and TRBJ1-1): GAGVSQSPRYKVAKRGQDVALRCDPISGHVSLFWYQQALGQGPEFLTYFQNEAQLDKSGLPSDRFFAERPEGSVSTLKIQRTQQEDSAVYLCASSLQGKAEAFFGQGTRLTVV.

This clone appeared a few times. V is TRBV30 and J is TRBJ2-3, with 8 bases identical to TRBD2. Losses at the gene ends were 4 bases for V and 3 bases for J; bases not matched to a gene: 9. Germline CDR1 reads GTSNPN; CDR2 reads SVGIG (reference sequence). CDR3 length: 15 residues. CDR3 sequence reads: CAWTEPGLATDTQYF. CDR3 DNA sequence: TGTGCCTGGACCGAACCCGGACTAGCAACAGATACGCAGTATTTT.

The chain links TRBV5-1 to TRBJ1-1, with unresolved D. V was clipped by 4 bases and J by 0 bases, with 7 bases between them. The CDR3 sequence is 13 residues long. In germline, CDR1 is SGHRS, CDR2 YFSETQ. The DNA of the CDR3 is TGCGCCAGCAGCGCTACGGTGAACACTGAAGCTTTCTTT. As protein: CASSATVNTEAFF.

This chain joins TRBV29-1 and TRBJ1-1, with 7 positions matching TRBD1. The CDR3 contains 13 residues. J lost 6 bases, V lost 6 bases, and 10 bases had no gene match. Germline CDR1 and CDR2: SQVTM and ANQGSEA. DNA for the CDR3: TGCAGCGTATACCGTGCAGGGGGGGCTGAAGCTTTCTTT. Protein product: CSVYRAGGAEAFF.

This clone was picked up a small number of times. The gene calls are TRBV21-1 and TRBJ2-7. TRBV21-1 is a known pseudogene. CDR3 length: 12 residues. The CDR3 reads CASSIGGYEQYV. CDR3 DNA: TGTGCCAGCAGCATCGGGGGCTACGAGCAGTACGTC.

This clone was seen a few times. The chain couples TRBV5-3 to TRBJ2-7; maybe TRBD2 (7 bases). TRBV5-3 is flagged as an ORF with uncertain function. CDR3 length: 14 amino acids. The CDR3 loop reads CASSFIRGADEQYV. The CDR3, as DNA: TGTGCCAGCAGCTTTATCCGGGGGGCTGACGAGCAGTACGTC.

The chain employs TRBV7-3 and TRBJ1-6; 10 bases fit TRBD1. CDR1 SGHTA and CDR2 FQGTGA come from the germline V gene. This CDR3 is built from 15 residues. Losses at the gene ends were 5 bases for V and 10 bases for J; bases not matched to a gene: 8. CDR3 residues: CASSRTGTGVSPLHF. In DNA, the CDR3 is TGTGCCAGCAGCCGAACCGGGACAGGGGTGTCACCCCTCCACTTT.

The rearrangement links TRBV4-3 to TRBJ2-5; D may match TRBD1 or TRBD2 (5 bases each). The J call may be in error: the DNA end matches TRBJ2-7 better. Germline V gene data show CDR1 as LGHNA and CDR2 as YSLEER. This CDR3 has 14 residues. The CDR3 region is CASSQDEGSYEQYF. In DNA form, the CDR3 reads TGCGCCAGCAGCCAAGATGAGGGGTCCTACGAGCAGTACTTC.

The rearrangement joins TRBV2 to TRBJ2-2; D may be TRBD1 or TRBD2 (6 bases each). Germline CDR1 SNHLY, CDR2 FYNNEI. The V end lost 9 bases, the J end lost 5 bases, and 16 bases lay between the germline ends. This CDR3 spans 14 amino acids. The CDR3: CASGEDRKTGELFF. CDR3 sequence (DNA): TGTGCCAGTGGGGAGGACAGAAAGACCGGGGAGCTGTTTTTT.

CDR3 loop: CASSSGEPNQPQHF. For the CDR3, the DNA is TGTGCCAGCAGCTCCGGGGAGCCTAATCAGCCCCAGCATTTT. The chain has TRBV7-2 and TRBJ1-5; no reliable D call. The germline V gene has CDR1 SGHTA and CDR2 FQGNSA. This CDR3 has 14 residues. Trimming pared 4 bases from V and 4 bases from J, leaving 11 bases between.